This T cell receptor (beta chain) comes out of a study of response to subunit inactivated influenza vaccine. Findings and limits, study-wide: With each seasonal influenza vaccination, the authors suggested, few new T cells are recruited.

The CDR3 length is 15 residues. V dropped 3 bases and J dropped 1 base, with 11 bases sitting between them. Germline V CDR1 and CDR2: SGHRS, YFSETQ. On this clonotype: Its antigen is as yet unknown.

In TCRdb, the RT-PCR reads were re-called with MiXCR into one record per CDR3 protein. The profile covers about 190,000 distinct CDR3 sequences, with approximately 15% appearing a single time and roughly 24% taken by the ten largest. The TCR sequence derives from a man in his fifties who received an inactivated influenza vaccine. Sequencing used CD8+ T cells sorted from PBMCs, obtained less than 6 days after vaccination. The J gene is TRBJ2-1, the V gene TRBV5-1; D possibly corresponds to TRBD1 (6 bases). The CDR3 bases are TGCGCCAGCAGCTGGGTGACAGGTTCCTACAATGAGCAGTTCTTC. Amino acids: CASSWVTGSYNEQFF.